The entry below describes one TCR beta chain. The antigen is unknown. These data originate in a study of T cell responses to AZD1222 COVID-19 vaccine. Study conclusions and caveats: Clonal diversity was possibly underestimated, and the donors were mostly white British, with more females. The number of AZD1222 recipients seropositive at baseline was only five or six. Per reports, nearly half of all spike-specific TCRs target regions that are unmutated in variants.

Generated by immunoSEQ multiplex PCR, the TCRdb table keeps only in-frame clones and is missing some. The sample lists over 65,000 clones, 89% occurring once. V lost 4 bases and J 2 bases, leaving 15 bases between the germline ends. The CDR3 loop spans 16 amino acids. CDR1 is LNHDA and CDR2 is SQIVND in the germline V gene (reference sequence). This sequence originates from an adult who received the AZD1222 COVID-19 vaccine. The source was peripheral blood, collected 28 days after the second AZD1222 dose. The chain joins TRBV19 to TRBJ2-1; D perhaps matches TRBD2 (5 bases). CDR3 sequence reads: CASSTPGVSAYNEQFF. The CDR3 DNA sequence: TGTGCCAGTAGTACGCCTGGGGTTAGCGCCTACAATGAGCAGTTCTTC.